A selection of T cell receptor beta chains follows, all from one sample in a study of human T cells and chemical hapten exposure. TCRdb re-called the RACE reads through MiXCR, storing one row per CDR3 protein. The top ten hold 2% to 2.5% of the sample, which has 380,000 or so distinct CDR3 sequences, around 5% seen once. This specimen consisted of whole blood, obtained in connection with sensitization to the hapten diphenylcyclopropenone (DPC). The receptors were gathered from a woman aged 45-65 years with alopecia areata. Some clones in this sample may be carry-over from other donors' samples. Each CDR3 is given with its conserved first and last residue. Each record gives: CDR3 length, D gene, clone size, V gene, J gene, CDR3 protein, CDR3 DNA. D genes are given only for firm matches. Clone size is given for some rows only: seen once, a few or many times, or a class if the clone is expanded.

17	-	few	TRBV4-1	TRBJ2-1	CASSQGRGGLTYNEQFF	TGCGCCAGCAGCCAGGGACGCGGGGGCCTTACCTACAATGAGCAGTTCTTC
17	TRBD2	many	TRBV28	TRBJ2-3	CASSILAGGPRTDTQYF	TGTGCCAGCAGCATTTTAGCGGGGGGGCCCCGCACAGATACGCAGTATTTT
15	-	-	TRBV7-9	TRBJ1-2	CASSLGGGQDYGYTF	TGTGCCAGCAGCTTAGGCGGGGGGCAGGACTATGGCTACACCTTC
19	TRBD1	many	TRBV24-1	TRBJ2-7	CATSDPNPPRQGAVWEQYF	TGTGCCACCAGTGACCCAAACCCCCCACGGCAGGGGGCAGTTTGGGAGCAGTACTTC
15	-	few	TRBV19	TRBJ1-5	CASSPHLRSNQPQHF	TGTGCCAGTAGCCCGCACCTGCGGAGCAATCAGCCCCAGCATTTT
16	-	many	TRBV5-1	TRBJ1-4	CASSLEAGGWGEKLFF	TGCGCCAGCAGCTTGGAAGCGGGAGGATGGGGAGAAAAACTGTTTTTT
17	TRBD2	many	TRBV7-2	TRBJ2-3	CASSLAGTSGRADTQYF	TGTGCCAGCAGCTTAGCGGGGACTAGCGGGAGGGCGGATACGCAGTATTTT
14	TRBD1	-	TRBV2	TRBJ1-1	CASSRDRGETEAFF	TGTGCCAGCAGTCGGGACAGGGGAGAAACTGAAGCTTTCTTT
14	-	many	TRBV6-6	TRBJ1-1	CASSHQGYDTEAFF	TGTGCCAGCAGTCATCAGGGGTACGACACTGAAGCTTTCTTT
15	TRBD1	many	TRBV28	TRBJ1-3	CASRETGGGGNTIYF	TGTGCCAGCCGAGAAACAGGGGGAGGTGGAAACACCATATATTTT
15	TRBD1	-	TRBV4-1	TRBJ2-3	CASSQDSRGLATQYF	TGCGCCAGCAGCCAAGACAGCAGGGGGCTGGCTACGCAGTATTTT
13	TRBD2	few	TRBV5-1	TRBJ2-1	CASSLDGGRGEFF	TGCGCCAGCAGCTTGGATGGCGGGAGAGGGGAGTTCTTC
13	-	few	TRBV3-1	TRBJ1-5	CASSPPGNPPQHF	TGTGCCAGCAGCCCGCCCGGCAATCCGCCCCAGCATTTT
14	TRBD2	many	TRBV29-1	TRBJ2-5	CSVETSGIQETQYF	TGCAGCGTTGAGACTAGCGGAATTCAAGAGACCCAGTACTTC
16	TRBD1	many	TRBV6-2/TRBV6-3	TRBJ2-2	CASSYPAQGLTGELFF	TGTGCCAGCAGTTACCCGGCACAGGGGTTGACCGGGGAGCTGTTTTTT
16	TRBD2	few	TRBV6-2/TRBV6-3	TRBJ2-1	CASSPLGRAGGNEQFF	TGTGCCAGCAGCCCCCTCGGGAGGGCGGGAGGCAATGAGCAGTTCTTC
15	-	-	TRBV6-5	TRBJ2-7	CASSQARGSAYEQYF	TGTGCCAGCAGCCAGGCCAGGGGTAGCGCCTACGAGCAGTACTTC
13	TRBD1	few	TRBV29-1	TRBJ1-5	CGATTGGNQPQHF	TGCGGGGCTACGACAGGGGGGAATCAGCCCCAGCATTTT
17	TRBD2	-	TRBV28	TRBJ2-7	CASSYPPTSGRPYEQYF	TGTGCCAGCAGCTACCCCCCGACTAGCGGGAGGCCCTACGAGCAGTACTTC
19	TRBD2	-	TRBV6-2/TRBV6-3	TRBJ2-3	CASSYARLAGVFPRDTQYF	TGTGCCAGCAGTTACGCAAGACTAGCGGGAGTTTTTCCGCGGGATACGCAGTATTTT